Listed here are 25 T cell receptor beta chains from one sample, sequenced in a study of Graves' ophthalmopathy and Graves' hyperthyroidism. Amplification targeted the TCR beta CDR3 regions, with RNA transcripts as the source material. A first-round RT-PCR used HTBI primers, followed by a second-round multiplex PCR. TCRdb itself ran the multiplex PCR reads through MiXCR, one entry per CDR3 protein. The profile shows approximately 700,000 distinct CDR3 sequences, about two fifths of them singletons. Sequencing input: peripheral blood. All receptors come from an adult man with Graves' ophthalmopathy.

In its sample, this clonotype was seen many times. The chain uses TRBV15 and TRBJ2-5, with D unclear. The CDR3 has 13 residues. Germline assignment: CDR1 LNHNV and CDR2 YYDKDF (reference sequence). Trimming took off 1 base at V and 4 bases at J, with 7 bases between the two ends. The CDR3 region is CATSRGSGETQYF. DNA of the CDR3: TGTGCCACCAGCAGAGGATCTGGAGAGACCCAGTACTTC. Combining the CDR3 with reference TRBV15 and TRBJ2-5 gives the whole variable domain DAMVIQNPRYQVTQFGKPVTLSCSQTLNHNVMYWYQQKSSQAPKLLFHYYDKDFNNEADTPDNFQSRRPNTSFCFLDIRSPGLGDTAMYLCATSRGSGETQYFGPGTRLLVL.

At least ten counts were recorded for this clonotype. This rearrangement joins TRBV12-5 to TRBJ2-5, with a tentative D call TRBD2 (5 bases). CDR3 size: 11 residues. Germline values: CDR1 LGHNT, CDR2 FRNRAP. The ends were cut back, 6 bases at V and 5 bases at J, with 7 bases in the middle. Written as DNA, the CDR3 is TGTGCTAGTGGCCGAGGGGAGACCCAGTACTTC. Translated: CASGRGETQYF.

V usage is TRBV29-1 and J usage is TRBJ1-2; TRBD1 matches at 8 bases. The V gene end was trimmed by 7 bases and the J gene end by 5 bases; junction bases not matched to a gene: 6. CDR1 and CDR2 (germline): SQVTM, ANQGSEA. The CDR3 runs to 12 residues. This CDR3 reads CSAPDRDYGYTF. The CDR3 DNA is TGCAGCGCTCCGGACAGGGATTATGGCTACACCTTC. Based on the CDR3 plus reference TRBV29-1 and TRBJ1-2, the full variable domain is SAVISQKPSRDICQRGTSLTIQCQVDSQVTMMFWYRQQPGQSLTLIATANQGSEATYESGFVIDKFPISRPNLTFSTLTVSNMSPEDSSIYLCSAPDRDYGYTFGSGTRLTVV.

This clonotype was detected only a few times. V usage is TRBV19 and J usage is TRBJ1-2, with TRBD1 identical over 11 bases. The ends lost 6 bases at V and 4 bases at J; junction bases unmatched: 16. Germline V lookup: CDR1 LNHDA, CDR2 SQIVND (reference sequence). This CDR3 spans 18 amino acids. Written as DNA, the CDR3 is TGTGCCAGTAGCCTACACCGGGACAGGGGGTTCCCATTCTATGGCTACACCTTC. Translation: CASSLHRDRGFPFYGYTF.

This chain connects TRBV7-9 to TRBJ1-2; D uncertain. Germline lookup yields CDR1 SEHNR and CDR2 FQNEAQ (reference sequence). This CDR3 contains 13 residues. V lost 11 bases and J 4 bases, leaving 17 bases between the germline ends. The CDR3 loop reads CAWSIGFGYGYTF. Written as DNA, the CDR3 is TGTGCCTGGAGTATAGGGTTTGGCTATGGCTACACCTTC.

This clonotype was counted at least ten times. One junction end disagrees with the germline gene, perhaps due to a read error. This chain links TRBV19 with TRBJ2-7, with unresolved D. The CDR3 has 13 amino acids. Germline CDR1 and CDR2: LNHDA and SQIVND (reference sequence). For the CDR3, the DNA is TGTGCCAGTAGTATTCACCCCTCCGACGAGCAGTACTTC. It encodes CASSIHPSDEQYF.

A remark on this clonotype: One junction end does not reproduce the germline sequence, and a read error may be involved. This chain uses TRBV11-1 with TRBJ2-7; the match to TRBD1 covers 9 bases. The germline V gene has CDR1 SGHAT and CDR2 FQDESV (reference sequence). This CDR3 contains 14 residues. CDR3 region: CASSPGTGSYVQYF. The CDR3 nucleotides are TGTGCCAGCAGCCCCGGGACAGGGTCCTACGTGCAGTACTTC.

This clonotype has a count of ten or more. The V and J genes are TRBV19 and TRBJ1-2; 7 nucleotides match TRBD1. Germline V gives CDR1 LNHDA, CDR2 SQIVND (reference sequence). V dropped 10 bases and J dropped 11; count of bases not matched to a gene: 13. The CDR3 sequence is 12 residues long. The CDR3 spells CATRRQGEEYTF. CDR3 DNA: TGTGCCACCAGACGACAGGGCGAGGAGTACACCTTC.

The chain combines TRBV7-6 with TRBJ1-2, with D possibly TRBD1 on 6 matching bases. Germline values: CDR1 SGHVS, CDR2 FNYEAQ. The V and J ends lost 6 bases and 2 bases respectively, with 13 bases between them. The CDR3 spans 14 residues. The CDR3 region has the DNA TGTGCCAGCAGTCAGGGGCTAACCAACTATGGCTACACCTTC. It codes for CASSQGLTNYGYTF.

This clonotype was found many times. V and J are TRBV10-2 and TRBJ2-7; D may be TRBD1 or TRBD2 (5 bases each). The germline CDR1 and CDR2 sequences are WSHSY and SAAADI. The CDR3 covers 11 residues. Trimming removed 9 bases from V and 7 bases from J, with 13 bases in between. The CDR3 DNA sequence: TGCGCCAGTCAGGGACCTTGGGAGCAGTACTTC. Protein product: CASQGPWEQYF.

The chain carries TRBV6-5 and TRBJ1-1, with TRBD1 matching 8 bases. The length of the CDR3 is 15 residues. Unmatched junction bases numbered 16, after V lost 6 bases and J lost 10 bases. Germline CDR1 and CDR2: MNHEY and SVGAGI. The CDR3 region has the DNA TGTGCCAGCAGGTCCAATCAGGGGGCGCTTTCCGTAGCTTTCTTT. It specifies CASRSNQGALSVAFF.

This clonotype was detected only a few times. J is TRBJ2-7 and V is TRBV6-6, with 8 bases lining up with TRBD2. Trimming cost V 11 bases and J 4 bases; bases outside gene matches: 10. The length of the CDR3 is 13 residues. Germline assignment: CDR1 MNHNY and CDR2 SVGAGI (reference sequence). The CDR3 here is CASARGEGYEQYF. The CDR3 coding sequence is TGTGCCTCAGCGCGGGGGGAGGGGTACGAGCAGTACTTC.

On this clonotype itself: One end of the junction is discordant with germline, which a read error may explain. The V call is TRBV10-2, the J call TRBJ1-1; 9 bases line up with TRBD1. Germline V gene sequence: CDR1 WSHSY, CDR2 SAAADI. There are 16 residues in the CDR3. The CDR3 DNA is TGTGCCAGCAGCTTGGGCGGGGACAGGGCCCGCACTGAAGCTTTCTTT. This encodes CASSLGGDRARTEAFF.

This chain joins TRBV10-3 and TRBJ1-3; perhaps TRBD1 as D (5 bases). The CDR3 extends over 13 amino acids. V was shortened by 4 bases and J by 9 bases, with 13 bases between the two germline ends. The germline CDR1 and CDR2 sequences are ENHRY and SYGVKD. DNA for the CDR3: TGTGCCATCAGTGCCTTCCCTGGGGGCACCATATATTTT. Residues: CAISAFPGGTIYF.

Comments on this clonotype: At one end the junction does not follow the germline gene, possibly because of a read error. CDR3 bases: TGTGCCACCGGCAGAGGCGGAGGGGGGTGGAGAGGCCACACCTTC. Its translation is CATGRGGGGWRGHTF. The chain joins TRBV15 to TRBJ1-2; tentatively, D is TRBD1 (6 bases). The CDR3 has 15 residues. Germline V gives CDR1 LNHNV, CDR2 YYDKDF (reference sequence).

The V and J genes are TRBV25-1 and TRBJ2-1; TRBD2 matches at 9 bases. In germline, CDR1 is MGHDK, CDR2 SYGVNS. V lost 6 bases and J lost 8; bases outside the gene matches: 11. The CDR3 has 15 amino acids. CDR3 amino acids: CASSLRGGGAYEQFF. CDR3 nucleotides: TGTGCCAGCAGCTTAAGAGGCGGGGGGGCCTATGAGCAGTTCTTC. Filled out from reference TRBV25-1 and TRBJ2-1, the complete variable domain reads EADIYQTPRYLVIGTGKKITLECSQTMGHDKMYWYQQDPGMELHLIHYSYGVNSTEKGDLSSESTVSRIRTEHFPLTLESARPSHTSQYLCASSLRGGGAYEQFFGPGTRLTVL.

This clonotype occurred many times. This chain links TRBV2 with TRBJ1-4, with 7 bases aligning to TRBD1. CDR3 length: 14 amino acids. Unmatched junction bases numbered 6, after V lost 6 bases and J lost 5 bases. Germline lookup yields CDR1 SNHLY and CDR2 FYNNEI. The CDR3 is CASSMGQSNEKLFF. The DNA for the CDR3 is TGTGCCAGCAGCATGGGACAGTCGAATGAAAAACTGTTTTTT.

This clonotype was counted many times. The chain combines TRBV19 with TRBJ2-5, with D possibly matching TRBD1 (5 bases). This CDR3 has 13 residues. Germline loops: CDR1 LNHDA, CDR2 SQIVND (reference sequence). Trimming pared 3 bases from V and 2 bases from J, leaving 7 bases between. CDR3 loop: CASSIGAQETQYF. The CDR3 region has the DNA TGTGCCAGTAGTATTGGGGCACAAGAGACCCAGTACTTC.

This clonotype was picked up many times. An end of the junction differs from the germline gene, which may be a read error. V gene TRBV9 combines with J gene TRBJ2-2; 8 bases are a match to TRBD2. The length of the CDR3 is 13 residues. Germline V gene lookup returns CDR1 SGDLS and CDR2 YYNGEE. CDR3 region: CASSGKNTGELFF. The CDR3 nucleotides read TGTGCCAGTAGCGGGAAGAACACCGGGGAGCTGTTTTTT.

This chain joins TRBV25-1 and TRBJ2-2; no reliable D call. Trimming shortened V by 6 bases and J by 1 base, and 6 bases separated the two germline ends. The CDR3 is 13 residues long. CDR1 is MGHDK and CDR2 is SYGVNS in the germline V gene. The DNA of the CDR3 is TGTGCCAGCAGGTTCGGGAACACCGGGGAGCTGTTTTTT. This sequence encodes CASRFGNTGELFF.

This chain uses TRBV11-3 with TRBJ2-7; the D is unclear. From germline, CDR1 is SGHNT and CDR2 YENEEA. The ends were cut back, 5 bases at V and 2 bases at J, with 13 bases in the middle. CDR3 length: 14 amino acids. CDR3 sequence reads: CASSPFERTYEQYF. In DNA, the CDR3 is TGTGCCAGCAGCCCCTTCGAAAGGACCTACGAGCAGTACTTC.

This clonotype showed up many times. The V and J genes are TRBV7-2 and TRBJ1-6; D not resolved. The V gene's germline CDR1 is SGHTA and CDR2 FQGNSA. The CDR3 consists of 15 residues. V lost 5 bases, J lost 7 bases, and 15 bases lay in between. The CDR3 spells CASSRREGRNSPLHF. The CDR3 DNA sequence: TGTGCCAGCAGCCGCCGGGAGGGAAGGAATTCACCCCTCCACTTT.

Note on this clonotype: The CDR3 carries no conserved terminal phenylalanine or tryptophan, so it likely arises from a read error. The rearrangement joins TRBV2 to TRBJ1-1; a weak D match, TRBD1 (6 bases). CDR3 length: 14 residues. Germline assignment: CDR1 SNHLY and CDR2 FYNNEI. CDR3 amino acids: CASRTGTQNTEAFL. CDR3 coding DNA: TGTGCCAGCAGGACCGGGACACAGAACACTGAGGCTTTCCTT.

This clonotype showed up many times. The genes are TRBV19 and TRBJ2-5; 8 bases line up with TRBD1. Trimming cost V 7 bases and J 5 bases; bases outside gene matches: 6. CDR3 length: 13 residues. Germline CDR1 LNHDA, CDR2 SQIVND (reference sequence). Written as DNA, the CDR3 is TGTGCCAGTAACGGACAGGGTGCGGAGACCCAGTACTTC. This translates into CASNGQGAETQYF.

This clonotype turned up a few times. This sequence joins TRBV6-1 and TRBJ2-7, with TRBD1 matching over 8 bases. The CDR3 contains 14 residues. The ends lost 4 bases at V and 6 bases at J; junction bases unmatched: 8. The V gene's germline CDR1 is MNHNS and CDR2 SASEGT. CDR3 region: CASSAPGQVREQYF. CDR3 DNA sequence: TGTGCCAGCAGTGCACCGGGACAGGTTCGCGAGCAGTACTTC.